This T cell receptor beta chain was observed in a study of T cells in Graves' hyperthyroidism and ophthalmopathy. Study-wide results and caveats: It was a median approximately 7.1 months before onset that the model predicted ophthalmopathy.

This clonotype occurred many times. The antigen is undetermined. Authors of the study amplified TCR beta CDR3 regions from RNA transcripts. The HTBI primer set was used in a first-round RT-PCR of the TCR CDR3. TCRdb recomputed calls from the multiplex PCR reads with MiXCR, one row per CDR3 protein. Among some 770,000 distinct CDR3 sequences, around 17% were seen once, and the ten largest hold roughly 8%. Germline V lookup: CDR1 SGHTA, CDR2 FQGNSA. Germline trimming cut 1 base from V and 5 bases from J; bases unmatched to any gene: 3. The CDR3 has 16 amino acids. Hyperthyroidism was newly diagnosed in patients aged 18 to 65 (duration under 2 months).

This TCR was recovered from a man aged 18-30 years with Graves' hyperthyroidism. The rearrangement links TRBV7-2 to TRBJ2-3; 13 nucleotides align to TRBD2. The sample consisted of blood. The CDR3 bases are TGTGCCAGCAGCTTAGTACTAGCGGGGGGGTTAGATACGCAGTATTTT. This gives the protein CASSLVLAGGLDTQYF.